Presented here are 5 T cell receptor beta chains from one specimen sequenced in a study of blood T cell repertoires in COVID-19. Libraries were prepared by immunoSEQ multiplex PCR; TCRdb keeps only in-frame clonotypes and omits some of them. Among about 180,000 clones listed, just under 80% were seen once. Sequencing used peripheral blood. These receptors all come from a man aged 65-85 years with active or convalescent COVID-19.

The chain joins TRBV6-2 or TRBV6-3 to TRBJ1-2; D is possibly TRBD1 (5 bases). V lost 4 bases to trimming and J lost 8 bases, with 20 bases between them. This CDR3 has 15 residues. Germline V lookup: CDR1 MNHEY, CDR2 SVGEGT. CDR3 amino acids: CASSSPLRDSSGYTF. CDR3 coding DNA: TGTGCCAGCAGTTCCCCTCTGCGGGACTCCTCCGGCTACACCTTC.

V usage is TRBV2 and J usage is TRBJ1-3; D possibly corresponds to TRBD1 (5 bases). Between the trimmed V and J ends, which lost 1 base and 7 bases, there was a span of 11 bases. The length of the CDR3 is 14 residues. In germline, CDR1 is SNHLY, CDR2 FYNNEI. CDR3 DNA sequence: TGTGCCAGCAGTGAAGAGTCAGGGTGGAACACCATATATTTT. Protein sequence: CASSEESGWNTIYF.

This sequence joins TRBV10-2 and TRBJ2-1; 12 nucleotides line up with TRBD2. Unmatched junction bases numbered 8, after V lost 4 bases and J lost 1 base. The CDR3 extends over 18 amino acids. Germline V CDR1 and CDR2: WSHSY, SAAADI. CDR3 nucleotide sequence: TGCGCCAGCAGTGGGAGCCTAGCGGGAGGGATTTCCTACAATGAGCAGTTCTTC. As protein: CASSGSLAGGISYNEQFF.

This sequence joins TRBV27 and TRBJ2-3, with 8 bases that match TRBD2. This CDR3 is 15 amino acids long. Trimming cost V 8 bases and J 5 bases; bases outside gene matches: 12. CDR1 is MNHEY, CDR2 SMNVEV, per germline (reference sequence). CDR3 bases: TGTGCCAGCCTCCCCCGAGCGGGGGCAAGAGATACGCAGTATTTT. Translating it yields CASLPRAGARDTQYF.

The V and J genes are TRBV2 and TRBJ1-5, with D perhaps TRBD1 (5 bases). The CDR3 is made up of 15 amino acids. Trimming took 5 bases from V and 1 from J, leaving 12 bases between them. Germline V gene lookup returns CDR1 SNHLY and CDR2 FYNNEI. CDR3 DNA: TGTGCCAGCAGTAAGGACATGGTCAGCAATCAGCCCCAGCATTTT. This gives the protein CASSKDMVSNQPQHF.